These T cell receptor beta chains were read from a single sample in a study of blood T cell repertoires in COVID-19. Only in-frame clones appear in the TCRdb table, and some are missing; sequencing was by immunoSEQ multiplex PCR. The sample carries a few hundred thousand clones, roughly 87% recorded once. Material: PBMCs or T cells enriched from blood (not recorded which). All receptors derive from a woman younger than 45 who had recovered from COVID-19. The CDR3 runs from the conserved cysteine through the conserved F or W. Fields, in order: V gene, J gene, CDR3 protein.

V: TRBV27; J: TRBJ2-7; CDR3: CASSGTGNSYEQYF
V: TRBV10-2; J: TRBJ2-2; CDR3: CASKREGGTGELFF
V: TRBV28; J: TRBJ1-2; CDR3: CASSLAGTGSYYGYTF
V: TRBV11-3; J: TRBJ2-5; CDR3: CASSFGTKETQYF
V: TRBV4-2; J: TRBJ1-5; CDR3: CASSPQGPRDQPQHF
V: TRBV6-6; J: TRBJ2-5; CDR3: CASSYDRLGGETQYF
V: TRBV6-1; J: TRBJ2-5; CDR3: CASSENLPGTAQETQYF
V: TRBV28; J: TRBJ1-5; CDR3: CASSPREQPQHF
V: TRBV11-2; J: TRBJ1-1; CDR3: CASSLSLRGNTEAFF
V: TRBV2; J: TRBJ1-5; CDR3: CASSGLLSNQPQHF
V: TRBV5-1; J: TRBJ2-7; CDR3: CASSLEQGYEQYF
V: TRBV5-1; J: TRBJ2-1; CDR3: CASSFLQGYEQFF
V: TRBV4-2; J: TRBJ2-3; CDR3: CASSHSGGGADTQYF
V: TRBV2; J: TRBJ2-7; CDR3: CASRTGLDEQYF
V: TRBV5-1; J: TRBJ2-2; CDR3: CASSPGTSANTGELFF
V: TRBV19; J: TRBJ2-7; CDR3: CASSPGNSYEQYF
V: TRBV12-3/TRBV12-4; J: TRBJ1-2; CDR3: CASRSTGWGYTF
V: TRBV5-1; J: TRBJ1-4; CDR3: CASRDQADNEKLFF
V: TRBV4-1; J: TRBJ2-1; CDR3: CASSRTPGLAGALYNEQFF
V: TRBV4-2; J: TRBJ1-1; CDR3: CASSQVYHRGTEAFF
V: TRBV19; J: TRBJ1-5; CDR3: CASSDRSRKSPQHF
V: TRBV5-8; J: TRBJ1-1; CDR3: CASSLDVGMDRNTEAFF
V: TRBV18; J: TRBJ1-1; CDR3: CATRRSGVAGMNTEAFF
V: TRBV7-8; J: TRBJ2-1; CDR3: CASSLADRASYNEQFF
V: TRBV5-1; J: TRBJ1-1; CDR3: CASSFGGTSEAFF
V: TRBV6-6; J: TRBJ2-7; CDR3: CASSYSPREGGEQYF
V: TRBV11-2; J: TRBJ2-3; CDR3: CASSLDERVTQYF
V: TRBV4-1; J: TRBJ1-5; CDR3: CASTDGTGNQPQHF
V: TRBV7-6; J: TRBJ2-7; CDR3: CASSRDWTYEQYF
V: TRBV7-9; J: TRBJ2-3; CDR3: CASSFAGGTDTQYF
V: TRBV28; J: TRBJ2-7; CDR3: CASQNRGLDEQYF
V: TRBV13; J: TRBJ1-2; CDR3: CASSLKDRLNYGYTF
V: TRBV2; J: TRBJ1-4; CDR3: CASSAGANEKLFF
V: TRBV7-2; J: TRBJ2-1; CDR3: CASSLGWGFNEQFF
V: TRBV6-5; J: TRBJ2-7; CDR3: CASRRGGESYEQYF
V: TRBV27; J: TRBJ2-7; CDR3: CASSPFGGTSYEQYF
V: TRBV29-1; J: TRBJ1-4; CDR3: CSGTDSSNEKLFF
V: TRBV6-2/TRBV6-3; J: TRBJ2-2; CDR3: CASSLGGGLVSGELFF
V: TRBV19; J: TRBJ1-6; CDR3: CASRRAGTGSSPLHF
V: TRBV12-3/TRBV12-4; J: TRBJ2-3; CDR3: CASRPTSDTQYF
V: TRBV5-1; J: TRBJ2-5; CDR3: CASSPRGGAQGYF
V: TRBV6-6; J: TRBJ1-2; CDR3: CASSEDRERGYTF
V: TRBV5-1; J: TRBJ2-6; CDR3: CASTSGGGSGANVLTF
V: TRBV2; J: TRBJ2-1; CDR3: CASKKGTVGSNEQFF
V: TRBV3-1/TRBV3-2; J: TRBJ2-2; CDR3: CASSQGGLAGGTTGELFF